Shown below are 9 T cell receptor beta chains from a single sample sequenced in a study of cytomegalovirus exposure and HLA in healthy donors. The data were produced by immunoSEQ multiplex PCR, yet TCRdb's version contains in-frame clones alone and is incomplete. The sample lists some 170,000 clones, approximately 87% occurring once. The sample consisted of PBMCs. Source of these receptors: a woman under 40 in good health and CMV-seronegative.

This clone was recorded once. The gene calls are TRBV5-8 and TRBJ1-1; 9 bases are shared with TRBD1. The junction had 9 bases not matched to a gene; V was cut back by 5 bases and J by 1 base. CDR1 and CDR2 (germline): SGHTS, YDEGEE. The CDR3 extends over 16 amino acids. The CDR3 is CASRTGTGNPNTEAFF. The CDR3 DNA sequence: TGTGCCAGCAGGACCGGGACAGGGAATCCGAACACTGAAGCTTTCTTT.

This clone came up once. The genes are TRBV5-6 and TRBJ2-4, with D possibly matching TRBD1 (5 bases). The CDR3 spans 13 residues. V gave up 3 bases and J gave up 5 bases, with 9 bases separating them. Germline V gene lookup returns CDR1 SGHDT and CDR2 YYEEEE. The CDR3 nucleotides read TGTGCCAGCAGCTCGTTGACAGAAAACATTCAGTACTTC. Protein: CASSSLTENIQYF.

V and J are TRBV5-6 and TRBJ2-1; 8 bases line up with TRBD2. The CDR3 is 15 amino acids. Trimming cost V 0 bases and J 4 bases; bases outside gene matches: 3. The germline V gene has CDR1 SGHDT and CDR2 YYEEEE. Here the CDR3 reads CASSLVASGYNEQFF. The CDR3 coding sequence is TGTGCCAGCAGCTTGGTGGCTAGCGGGTACAATGAGCAGTTCTTC.

The J gene is TRBJ2-1, the V gene TRBV28; weak D call: TRBD1 (7 bases). This CDR3 is built from 15 residues. With 6 bases removed from V and 2 bases from J, the gap between germline ends came to 14 bases. CDR1 and CDR2 from the germline V gene are MDHEN and SYDVKM. The CDR3 DNA reads TGTGCCAGCAGCTCCACAGGGGAGGCCTACAATGAGCAGTTCTTC. Protein sequence: CASSSTGEAYNEQFF.

The V gene is TRBV7-2, the J gene TRBJ2-7; D is unclear. V lost 2 bases, J lost 1 base, and 9 bases lay in between. This CDR3 is built from 14 residues. Germline CDR1 and CDR2: SGHTA and FQGNSA. The CDR3 DNA is TGTGCCAGCAGCTTATGGGCAGGTTCCTACGAGCAGTACTTC. Its protein is CASSLWAGSYEQYF.

Note on this clone: The sample has other DNA sequences that encode this CDR3 too. The genes are TRBV27 and TRBJ1-1, with D unresolved. Looked up from germline, CDR1 is MNHEY and CDR2 is SMNVEV (reference sequence). With 3 bases removed from V and 1 base from J, the gap between germline ends came to 6 bases. This CDR3 has 13 residues. Here the CDR3 reads CASSFRRNTEAFF. For the CDR3, the DNA is TGTGCCAGCAGTTTTCGGAGGAACACTGAAGCTTTCTTT.

The chain uses TRBV7-9 and TRBJ2-5; D is ambiguous. V lost 4 bases and J 3 bases, leaving 3 bases between the germline ends. The CDR3 totals 11 residues. The germline V gene encodes CDR1 SEHNR and CDR2 FQNEAQ (reference sequence). The CDR3 sequence is CASSYKETQYF. CDR3 bases: TGTGCCAGCAGCTACAAAGAGACCCAGTACTTC.

The V gene is TRBV5-4, the J gene TRBJ2-5, with 7 bases fitting TRBD2. Germline V gives CDR1 SGHNT, CDR2 YYREEE (reference sequence). V shed 4 bases and J 5 bases; nucleotides not matched to a gene: 8. The CDR3 has 14 amino acids. The CDR3 region is CASSPGGWAETQYF. DNA of the CDR3: TGTGCCAGCAGCCCCGGGGGGTGGGCGGAGACCCAGTACTTC.

This clone was seen only a few times. The rearrangement joins TRBV6-1 to TRBJ2-7; 7 bases map to TRBD2. This CDR3 has 12 amino acids. CDR1 is MNHNS and CDR2 is SASEGT in the germline V gene. V was clipped by 10 bases and J by 0 bases; unmatched bases: 3. The CDR3 sequence is CATRGGSYEQYF. The CDR3 bases are TGTGCCACCCGCGGGGGCTCCTACGAGCAGTACTTC.